This T cell receptor (beta chain) was captured in a study of cytomegalovirus exposure and HLA in healthy donors. PCR employed 60 Vbeta and 13 Jbeta primers. Sequenced by immunoSEQ multiplex PCR; TCRdb stores in-frame clones only, minus some. The data show about 76,000 clones, around 66% seen once. The CDR3 is made up of 11 amino acids. Germline V gene data show CDR1 as SGHTA and CDR2 as FQGNSA. The ends were cut back, 3 bases at V and 8 bases at J, with 7 bases in the middle. The genes are TRBV7-2 and TRBJ1-2, with D unresolved. Input material: PBMCs. The clonotype originates from a man aged 55 to 69 in good health and CMV-seropositive. CDR3 sequence reads: CASSFYIGYTF. In DNA, the CDR3 is TGTGCCAGCAGCTTTTATATCGGCTACACCTTC.